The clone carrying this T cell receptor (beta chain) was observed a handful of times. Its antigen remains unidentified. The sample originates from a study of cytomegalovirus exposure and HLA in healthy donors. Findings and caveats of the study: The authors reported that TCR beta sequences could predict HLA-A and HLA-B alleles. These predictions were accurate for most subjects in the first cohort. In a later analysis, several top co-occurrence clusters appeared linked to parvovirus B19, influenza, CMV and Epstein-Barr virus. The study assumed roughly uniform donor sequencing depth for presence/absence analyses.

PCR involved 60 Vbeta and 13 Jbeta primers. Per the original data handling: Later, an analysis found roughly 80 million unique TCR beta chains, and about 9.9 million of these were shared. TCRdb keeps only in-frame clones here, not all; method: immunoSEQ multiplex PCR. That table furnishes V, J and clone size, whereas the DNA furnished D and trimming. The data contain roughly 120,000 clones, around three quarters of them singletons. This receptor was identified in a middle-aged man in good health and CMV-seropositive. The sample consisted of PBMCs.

The CDR3 DNA reads as TGTGCCTGGAGTGTAAAGGGGTACGAGCAGTACTTC. Amino acid sequence: CAWSVKGYEQYF. The chain employs TRBV30 and TRBJ2-7; TRBD1 might be the D (5 bases). CDR1 is GTSNPN and CDR2 is SVGIG in the germline V gene (reference sequence). The ends were cut back, 0 bases at V and 4 bases at J, with 7 bases in the middle. The CDR3 has 12 residues.